The 25 T cell receptor beta chains given below trace back to one sample, sequenced in a study of blood T cells in healthy people across ages. PCR was performed a second time for about 7 to 11 cycles using a sample-barcoded 5' primer and a J-beta primer mix. Each CDR3 protein is one row after TCRdb ran MiXCR on the 5' RACE reads. This table holds 1.4 million or so distinct CDR3 sequences, approximately 42% found once. The source material was blood. These TCRs come from a woman aged 18 to 35 in good health.

This clonotype came up once. The rearrangement links TRBV7-9 to TRBJ2-7; 9 bases align to TRBD1. Germline CDR1 is SEHNR and CDR2 is FQNEAQ (reference sequence). V was pared by 4 bases and J by 5 bases, with 9 bases of the junction left unmatched. The CDR3 spans 15 residues. The CDR3 DNA sequence: TGTGCCAGCAGCTCCCGGGACAGGGCCGGGAACGAGCAGTACTTC. This translates into CASSSRDRAGNEQYF.

There are a few counts of this clonotype. V is TRBV16 and J is TRBJ1-1; unclear D gene. From germline, CDR1 is KGHSY and CDR2 FQNENV. Trimming cost V 1 base and J 5 bases, with 8 bases left between them. CDR3 length: 13 amino acids. The CDR3 reads CASSQYSWTEAFF. In nucleotides, the CDR3 is TGTGCCAGCAGCCAATACAGTTGGACTGAAGCTTTCTTT.

The V gene is TRBV20-1, the J gene TRBJ2-1; D perhaps matches TRBD2 (6 bases). CDR3 length: 14 amino acids. V lost 3 bases, J lost 6 bases, and 15 bases lay in between. In germline, CDR1 is DFQATT, CDR2 SNEGSKA (reference sequence). CDR3 protein: CSASPTVEGNEQFF. The CDR3 nucleotides are TGCAGTGCTAGTCCTACGGTGGAGGGCAATGAGCAGTTCTTC.

Turning to this clonotype: A much bigger clone sits one base away, suggesting this may be a read error. V and J are TRBV12-3 or TRBV12-4 and TRBJ2-5; TRBD2 aligns across 7 bases. The DNA end lines up better with TRBJ2-7; the J call may be wrong. The CDR3 is 14 residues long. The CDR3 DNA reads as TGTGCCGGCAGTTTAGGGCGGGGGTTCAACGAGCAGTACTTC. Its protein is CAGSLGRGFNEQYF.

The J gene is TRBJ1-2, the V gene TRBV12-3 or TRBV12-4; possibly TRBD1 for D (5 bases). Trimming removed 6 bases from V and 4 bases from J, with 21 bases in between. The CDR3 spans 16 residues. CDR3: CASSPGGAAQPYGYTF. CDR3 in DNA: TGTGCCAGCAGCCCCGGGGGAGCCGCTCAACCCTATGGCTACACCTTC.

V is TRBV5-1 and J is TRBJ2-1; 13 nucleotides align to TRBD2. The J call may be incorrect, as the DNA end agrees better with TRBJ2-7. The CDR3 is 15 amino acids. Germline CDR1 and CDR2: SGHRS and YFSETQ. The CDR3 reads CASSYGLAGDNEQYF. The CDR3 nucleotides read TGCGCCAGCAGCTACGGACTAGCGGGGGACAATGAGCAGTACTTC.

The chain combines TRBV11-2 with TRBJ2-7; TRBD2 matches 7 bases. The CDR3 contains 14 residues. Germline values: CDR1 SGHAT, CDR2 FQNNGV. V trimming: 5 bases; J trimming: 1 base; junction bases outside the gene matches: 5. The CDR3 reads CASSPGLKSYEQYF. CDR3 nucleotides: TGTGCCAGCAGCCCGGGACTAAAATCCTACGAGCAGTACTTC.

The chain uses TRBV6-2 or TRBV6-3 and TRBJ2-1; D possibly corresponds to TRBD1 (5 bases). Between the trimmed V and J ends, which lost 2 bases and 4 bases, there was a span of 9 bases. In germline, CDR1 is MNHEY, CDR2 SVGEGT. The CDR3 consists of 14 residues. CDR3: CASSYRTSYNEQFF. The CDR3 nucleotides are TGTGCCAGCAGTTACCGGACAAGTTACAATGAGCAGTTCTTC.

V and J are TRBV6-2 or TRBV6-3 and TRBJ2-6, with TRBD1 as a possible D gene (6 bases). Trimming left V 0 bases short and J 2 bases short, with 11 bases between. In germline, CDR1 is MNHEY, CDR2 SVGEGT. This CDR3 contains 17 residues. CDR3 in amino acids: CASSYSLDSAGANVLTF. Here the CDR3 DNA reads TGTGCCAGCAGTTACTCGTTGGACAGTGCTGGGGCCAACGTCCTGACTTTC.

The chain uses TRBV5-1 and TRBJ1-2; D is uncertain. The CDR3 spans 14 residues. Germline V gene sequence: CDR1 SGHRS, CDR2 YFSETQ. V shed 4 bases and J shed 2 bases, with 12 bases lying between them. The CDR3 reads CASSPMSGNYGYTF. The CDR3 bases are TGCGCCAGCAGCCCGATGAGCGGGAACTATGGCTACACCTTC.

The chain links TRBV4-1 to TRBJ1-5; a weak D match, TRBD1 (5 bases). Per germline, CDR1 MGHRA and CDR2 YSYEKL. Trimming took off 6 bases at V and 0 bases at J, with 12 bases between the two ends. The CDR3 has 15 residues. The CDR3 loop reads CASSRDSHSNQPQHF. The CDR3 region has the DNA TGCGCCAGCAGTCGAGACAGCCATAGCAATCAGCCCCAGCATTTT.

CDR3 sequence reads: CSATPFLAGAGSQFF. The CDR3 DNA sequence: TGCAGTGCTACTCCCTTTCTAGCGGGAGCGGGGTCCCAGTTCTTC. This rearrangement joins TRBV20-1 to TRBJ2-1; 10 bases match TRBD2. J gave up 13 bases and V 4 bases, and 16 bases lay outside the gene matches. This CDR3 has 15 residues. From germline, CDR1 is DFQATT and CDR2 SNEGSKA (reference sequence).

This clonotype was seen ten or more times. The CDR3 sequence: CSVDLYLHTDTQYF. The CDR3 nucleotides read TGCAGCGTTGATTTGTACCTCCACACAGATACGCAGTATTTT. The V and J genes are TRBV29-1 and TRBJ2-3; the D is unclear. Germline-derived CDR1 and CDR2 are SQVTM and ANQGSEA. The CDR3 totals 14 residues. The V and J ends lost 3 bases and 2 bases respectively, with 12 bases between them.

With regard to this clonotype: Being one base from a much bigger clone, this may be a read error. J is TRBJ2-1 and V is TRBV12-3 or TRBV12-4, with a tentative D call TRBD1 (6 bases). The V end was cut by 5 bases, the J end by 10 bases, with 15 bases between. This CDR3 region has 13 residues. CDR3 in amino acids: CASSPTGYYEQFF. The CDR3 region has the DNA TGTGCCAGCAGTCCCACAGGGTACTACGAGCAGTTCTTC.

The rearrangement joins TRBV29-1 to TRBJ2-1; TRBD1 might be the D (6 bases). The CDR3 loop spans 13 amino acids. Germline-derived CDR1 and CDR2 are SQVTM and ANQGSEA. Between the trimmed V and J ends, which lost 6 bases and 3 bases, there was a span of 12 bases. The CDR3 reads CSVGGLHYNEQFF. The CDR3 coding sequence is TGCAGCGTAGGGGGTCTCCACTACAATGAGCAGTTCTTC.

This clonotype was seen only a few times. The CDR3 nucleotides read TGTGCCAGCTCAAGGGGCACAGGACCATACCAAGAGACCCAGTACTTC. Residues: CASSRGTGPYQETQYF. This sequence joins TRBV18 and TRBJ2-5; TRBD1 might be the D (5 bases). This CDR3 is 16 amino acids long. V lost 5 bases to trimming and J lost 0 bases, with 16 bases between them. Germline CDR1 reads KGHSH; CDR2 reads LQKENI.

This clonotype came up a few times. The rearrangement links TRBV25-1 to TRBJ2-1; D perhaps matches TRBD2 (5 bases). This CDR3 is built from 12 residues. From germline, CDR1 is MGHDK and CDR2 SYGVNS. The V and J ends lost 7 bases and 8 bases respectively, with 12 bases between them. For the CDR3, the DNA is TGTGCCAGCATTGACCCGGGGTATGAGCAGTTCTTC. This sequence encodes CASIDPGYEQFF.

In this sample, this clonotype turned up a few times. CDR3 DNA sequence: TGTGCCAGCAGCCCCTGGATCAGCGGGAGGCCAGATACGCAGTATTTT. Its protein product is CASSPWISGRPDTQYF. The gene calls are TRBV7-9 and TRBJ2-3; TRBD2 matches 9 bases. CDR3 length: 16 residues. CDR1 SEHNR and CDR2 FQNEAQ come from the germline V gene (reference sequence). Trimming cost V 5 bases and J 4 bases; bases outside gene matches: 10.

This clonotype has a handful of counts. The V and J genes are TRBV7-2 and TRBJ1-1, with no clear D. The CDR3 is made up of 12 amino acids. Trimming left V 4 bases short and J 11 bases short, with 14 bases between. Germline V gene data show CDR1 as SGHTA and CDR2 as FQGNSA. The CDR3, as DNA: TGTGCCAGCAGCTCCGGGCTCGTTGGGGCTTTCTTT. Its translation is CASSSGLVGAFF. The entire variable domain, with the rest obtained from reference TRBV7-2 and TRBJ1-1, is as follows: GAGVSQSPSNKVTEKGKDVELRCDPISGHTALYWYRQSLGQGLEFLIYFQGNSAPDKSGLPSDRFSAERTGGSVSTLTIQRTQQEDSAVYLCASSSGLVGAFFGQGTRLTVV.

This clonotype was seen a handful of times. This chain links TRBV20-1 with TRBJ2-7; D gene uncertain. The CDR3 spans 13 residues. Germline CDR1 DFQATT, CDR2 SNEGSKA (reference sequence). The germline V and J ends were trimmed by 0 bases and 3 bases, with 9 bases remaining between them. CDR3 coding DNA: TGCAGTGCTAGAGATCTTCGTTTCTACGAGCAGTACTTC. Protein sequence: CSARDLRFYEQYF.

This chain links TRBV4-1 with TRBJ1-1, with D perhaps matching TRBD1 (6 bases). Germline CDR1 is MGHRA and CDR2 is YSYEKL. Deletions cut 3 bases from V and 0 bases from J, with 8 bases between. This CDR3 spans 14 amino acids. The CDR3 reads CASSHGQLNTEAFF. The CDR3 nucleotides are TGCGCCAGCAGCCACGGACAGCTGAACACTGAAGCTTTCTTT.

The chain carries TRBV10-3 and TRBJ1-1, with a tentative D call TRBD1 (5 bases). Deletions cut 4 bases from V and 1 base from J, with 10 bases between. Germline values: CDR1 ENHRY, CDR2 SYGVKD. This CDR3 is 14 amino acids long. The CDR3 spells CAISARQTNTEAFF. CDR3 DNA: TGTGCCATCAGTGCCAGACAGACGAACACTGAAGCTTTCTTT.

This chain uses TRBV29-1 with TRBJ1-3; possible D gene TRBD1, 6 bases. Trimming pared 3 bases from V and 3 bases from J, leaving 15 bases between. The CDR3 length is 15 residues. From germline, CDR1 is SQVTM and CDR2 ANQGSEA. The CDR3 loop reads CSVDIATGHGNTIYF. The CDR3 DNA reads TGCAGCGTTGATATTGCGACAGGACATGGAAACACCATATATTTT.

In this sample, this clonotype turned up many times. V and J are TRBV2 and TRBJ2-5; D unresolved. CDR3 length: 12 residues. Deletions cut 4 bases from V and 5 bases from J, with 8 bases between. Germline CDR1 SNHLY, CDR2 FYNNEI. This CDR3 is CASSAGFETQYF. Written as DNA, the CDR3 is TGTGCCAGCAGTGCCGGTTTTGAGACCCAGTACTTC.

The rearrangement joins TRBV6-7 to TRBJ2-1; 7 bases match TRBD1. TRBV6-7 is identified as an open reading frame with a role that is uncertain. The trim removed 6 bases at V and 12 bases at J, leaving 8 bases unmatched. The CDR3 spans 12 residues. The CDR3, as DNA: TGTGCCAGCAGACAACCACAGGGGTGGCAGTTCTTC. Translated: CASRQPQGWQFF.